This TCR beta chain was found in a study of identical twins. Study observations and caveats: Fewer insertions marked abundant cord blood beta clonotypes; young adult naive trended weakly, memory not at all. In zero-insertion analyses, partial confounding could arise from invariant MAIT and iNKT cells. Cross-sectional statistical analysis was relied on for the conclusions, without the same donors being followed.

There are 15 residues in the CDR3. Looked up from germline, CDR1 is GTSNPN and CDR2 is SVGIG (reference sequence). Trimming removed 0 bases from V and 6 bases from J; junction bases left unmatched: 5. Addition of a universal primer site occurred through template switching, and cDNA carried unique molecular identifiers. From the 5' RACE reads, TCRdb called clonotypes with MiXCR, one entry per CDR3 protein. Here the sample spans hundreds of thousands of distinct CDR3 sequences, 8.6% being singletons. About this clonotype: The antigen remains undetermined.

The sample also formed part of further work on yellow fever vaccine responses in identical twins.

This sequence joins TRBV30 and TRBJ2-3, with TRBD2 matching over 11 bases. This TCR derives from a woman aged 18 to 35 in good health. Sequencing input: PBMCs. The chain's CDR3 is CAWSVLAGVSDTQYF. The CDR3 DNA is TGTGCCTGGAGTGTACTAGCGGGGGTATCGGATACGCAGTATTTT.